The text below deals with one T cell receptor beta chain. The protocol was immunoSEQ multiplex PCR, while the TCRdb copy is restricted to in-frame clones and leaves out a portion. This table holds some 290,000 clones, 85% to 95% found once. The ends were cut back, 2 bases at V and 0 bases at J, with 16 bases in the middle. The CDR3 is made up of 18 amino acids. These data belong to a study of blood T cell repertoires in COVID-19. This TCR was sampled from a woman between 25 and 40 years old who had been exposed to COVID-19. This rearrangement joins TRBV23-1 to TRBJ2-2; possibly TRBD2 for D (5 bases). TRBV23-1 is an ORF, with its function uncertain. The source material was PBMCs or T cells enriched from blood (not recorded which). CDR3 in amino acids: CASSQAWEQTPNTGELFF. The CDR3 coding sequence is TGCGCCAGCAGTCAAGCCTGGGAGCAGACTCCGAACACCGGGGAGCTGTTTTTT.